What follows are 7 T cell receptor beta chains derived from one specimen sequenced in a study of shared clonotypes between healthy human individuals. Assay used: immunoSEQ multiplex PCR; TCRdb lists only in-frame clones, some missing. Of around 2.1 million clones listed, approximately 94% were seen once; the top ten hold 1.7%. CD45RO negativity and positive selection for CCR7 defined naive CD8 cells, a population that excluded terminally differentiated effector memory CD45RA+ cells. The sequenced sample was naive CD8+ T cells from PBMCs. The receptors originated from a man younger than 35 in good health. Some clones in this sample may be carry-over from other donors' samples.

This chain links TRBV5-4 with TRBJ2-3; the D gene is possibly TRBD2 (5 bases). CDR1 is SGHNT and CDR2 is YYREEE in the germline V gene (reference sequence). With 0 bases removed from V and 2 bases from J, the gap between germline ends came to 13 bases. CDR3 size: 16 residues. CDR3 sequence reads: CASSLAVLALTDTQYF. For the CDR3, the DNA is TGTGCCAGCAGCTTGGCCGTTCTAGCCCTCACAGATACGCAGTATTTT.

The J gene is TRBJ2-7, the V gene TRBV7-9, with D unclear. CDR3 length equals 15 residues. Trimming shortened V by 5 bases and J by 3 bases, and 17 bases separated the two germline ends. From germline, CDR1 is SEHNR and CDR2 FQNEAQ (reference sequence). The CDR3 protein is CASSPWVGQFYEQYF. CDR3 coding DNA: TGTGCCAGCAGCCCTTGGGTAGGGCAGTTCTACGAGCAGTACTTC.

The chain carries TRBV29-1 and TRBJ1-1; D is ambiguous. The CDR3 has 13 amino acids. Germline V gene data show CDR1 as SQVTM and CDR2 as ANQGSEA. Trimming took 4 bases from V and 0 from J, leaving 9 bases between them. The DNA for the CDR3 is TGCAGCGTTGGGTCGGTAATGAACACTGAAGCTTTCTTT. It yields the protein CSVGSVMNTEAFF. Full variable domain (remainder filled in from reference TRBV29-1 and TRBJ1-1): SAVISQKPSRDICQRGTSLTIQCQVDSQVTMMFWYRQQPGQSLTLIATANQGSEATYESGFVIDKFPISRPNLTFSTLTVSNMSPEDSSIYLCSVGSVMNTEAFFGQGTRLTVV.

In this sample, this clone turned up once. The chain carries TRBV14 and TRBJ2-2; the match to TRBD2 covers 14 bases. The CDR3 extends over 16 amino acids. CDR1 and CDR2 (germline): SGHDN, FVKESK. The ends lost 4 bases at V and 8 bases at J; junction bases unmatched: 6. This CDR3 is CASSPRTSGRIGELFF. The CDR3 coding sequence is TGTGCCAGCAGCCCAAGGACTAGCGGGAGGATAGGGGAGCTGTTTTTT.

The chain has TRBV4-1 and TRBJ2-7; D uncertain. Germline V lookup: CDR1 MGHRA, CDR2 YSYEKL. Trimming took 1 base from V and 5 from J, leaving 9 bases between them. The CDR3 runs 13 residues. The CDR3 spells CASSQVDRNEQYF. DNA of the CDR3: TGCGCCAGCAGCCAAGTAGATAGGAACGAGCAGTACTTC.

The CDR3 is CASSASGSSYEQYF. The CDR3 DNA is TGCGCCAGCAGCGCGTCAGGTAGCTCCTACGAGCAGTACTTC. The chain has TRBV5-1 and TRBJ2-7, with D unclear. Germline CDR1 and CDR2: SGHRS and YFSETQ. The V end was cut by 4 bases, the J end by 0 bases, with 11 bases between. The CDR3 is 14 residues long.

The V call is TRBV4-2, the J call TRBJ1-5; D gene unclear. Deletions cut 0 bases from V and 5 bases from J, with 14 bases between. This CDR3 spans 16 amino acids. Germline V gene lookup returns CDR1 LGHNA and CDR2 YNFKEQ. CDR3 amino acids: CASSQDSRSFHQPQHF. The CDR3 DNA reads TGTGCCAGCAGCCAAGATTCCAGGAGCTTTCATCAGCCCCAGCATTTT.